The clone carrying this T cell receptor (beta chain) came up many times. The antigen is unknown. This entry belongs to a study of identical twins' blood T cells. Study-level results: Shared environment remains a possible cause of twin similarity.

Authors' analysis steps: Each donor had about 95,000 to nearly 550,000 clonotypes. One entry per CDR3 protein results from TCRdb running MiXCR on the 5' RACE reads. TCRdb, rather than the study authors, made the V and J calls. The table lists 350,000 to 400,000 distinct CDR3 sequences, around 30% of them singletons. Germline assignment: CDR1 SGHVS and CDR2 FQNEAQ. The CDR3 has 11 residues. The ends were cut back, 0 bases at V and 4 bases at J, with 0 bases in the middle. The chain employs TRBV7-8 and TRBJ1-1; no clear D. This sequence was found in a woman aged 18 to 55 in good health. What was sequenced was PBMCs. This CDR3 is CASSLATEAFF. The CDR3 DNA follows: TGTGCCAGCAGCTTAGCCACTGAAGCTTTCTTT.